What follows is one TCR beta chain and its context. Trimming took 3 bases from V and 4 from J, leaving 12 bases between them. The CDR3 totals 14 residues. Germline V gene sequence: CDR1 SEHNR, CDR2 FQNEAQ (reference sequence). Thyroid surgery was performed in patients who had received no treatment beforehand. The data derive from a study of metastatic and nonmetastatic thyroid tumors. About the research overall: The authors compared repertoires across blood and tumor or nodule tissue from malignant and benign thyroid patients.

Per the original data handling: A papillary thyroid cancer distant-metastasis classifier was built from CDR3 differences across clinicopathological groups. TCRdb re-analyzed the PCR reads through MiXCR. The V and J calls come from TCRdb's annotation, not from the publication. The table shows 7,300 or so clones, with 27% occurring only once. This TCR was sampled from a female donor with papillary thyroid cancer or a benign thyroid nodule (not recorded which). Some clones in this sample may be carry-over from other donors' samples. The source material was adjacent normal tissue. V and J are TRBV7-9 and TRBJ1-1, with D perhaps TRBD1 (6 bases). The CDR3 nucleotides are TGTGCCAGCAGCTTCGGACAGACTGCCACTGAAGCTTTCTTT. Amino acids: CASSFGQTATEAFF.